The entry below gives a single TCR beta chain sequence along with its context. It has no known antigen specificity. No clone much larger than this one lies a single base away; base qualities are absent. This record comes from a study of T-cell memory formation after mild COVID-19 (dated by TCRdb to the early 2020s). Regarding the complete study: TCR sequence clusters from the two donors were found to be largely donor specific. Longitudinal TCRalpha and TCRbeta repertoire sequencing tracked T-cell clones expanding and contracting after mild COVID-19 in a couple of donors. Two young, previously healthy adult volunteers, one female and one male, were included in the cohort.

Study-wide conclusions, independent of this receptor: The study included only a couple of mild cases, and larger cohorts that include severe cases with pre-infection samples were judged to be necessary. SARS-CoV-2 specificity was not confirmed for the second-wave clones peaking on day 37. Some responding clones were detected in pre-infection memory, suggesting pre-existing cross-reactive memory T cells joined the SARS-CoV-2 response. Contracting CD4+ clones were located mainly in the CM and EM memory subsets, whereas CD8+ clones were found to be enriched in EMRA. Clones contracting from day 15 to 85 had balanced CD4/CD8 phenotypes, while a second wave expanding from day 15 to 37 was biased towards CD4+.

Sequencing took place on an Illumina NovaSeq 6000. TCRalpha and TCRbeta cDNA libraries were constructed by 5'RACE with constant-segment primers, with sample barcodes and unique molecular identifiers being introduced. Trizol reagent was used to extract RNA from every sample. Libraries were amplified in two PCR steps, with a second sample barcode and Illumina TruSeq adapters added in the second step. Sequencing of libraries was performed on an Illumina NovaSeq with 2 x 150 bp paired-end reads. The paper's processing steps were these. With migec v1.2.7, reads were demultiplexed and then collapsed into UMI-guided consensus sequences. Using mixcr v2.1.11, UMI consensuses were aligned to TRA and TRB V and J templates and then assembled into clonotypes. Clonotypes were classified as expanded or contracted when called significant by both edgeR and NoisET, with noise models trained on biological replicates. For edgeR calls, the thresholds were a false discovery rate-adjusted p below 0.01 and a log2 fold-change of 1. As an exploratory analysis of dynamics, PCA with hierarchical clustering was applied to max-normalized trajectories of the 1000 most abundant clonotypes. The CD4 or CD8 phenotype of responding clones was assigned using the separately sequenced CD4+ and CD8+ repertoires. TCRdb trimmed public reads at Q25 via fastp, called clones via MiXCR and kept in-frame beta chains. Rows merge per CDR3 protein into single entries with the most common DNA and genes. These V and J calls derive from TCRdb rather than the authors' analysis. The sample includes more than 450,000 distinct CDR3 sequences, with about a sixth observed a single time. In total, the top ten clones hold 12% of the sample.

Ficoll-Paque density gradient centrifugation was the method used to isolate PBMCs. From the germline V gene, CDR1 is MNHEY and CDR2 is SVGEGT. Between the V and J ends, shortened by 2 bases and 5 bases respectively, the junction contains 18 bases. The CDR3 starts with the cysteine, ends with the phenylalanine, and has 16 residues. The retained sequence is limited to the CDR3, 48 bases, with the frame set at the first base. The sequence joins TRBV6-2 or TRBV6-3 to TRBJ2-5; no D gene call is confident. The material sequenced was PBMCs or a T cell subset sorted from them (not recorded which). The clonotype originates from an adult woman who had mild COVID-19 (a few samples of this study predate the infection). The sample titles of this study are shuffled in the database, so cell type and time point are left out; the donor was told from shared clones. Here the CDR3 is given as CASSYPISSSSETQYF. DNA sequence: TGTGCCAGCAGTTACCCCATTAGCTCCAGCTCGGAGACCCAGTACTTC.